Listed below are T cell receptor beta chains from one sample, sequenced in a study of T cells in Graves' hyperthyroidism and ophthalmopathy. One entry per CDR3 protein results from TCRdb running MiXCR on the multiplex PCR reads. This table holds about 290,000 distinct CDR3 sequences, about an eighth found once. The specimen was blood. The source is a woman aged 25-40 years with Graves' hyperthyroidism that later progressed to Graves' ophthalmopathy. Each CDR3 is given with its conserved first and last residue. A D gene is named only where the DNA matches it firmly. Size tells how often a clone was seen (once, few, many) or the class of an expanded clone, and some rows leave it out.

clone_size	d_call	v_call	j_call	cdr3_aa	cdr3_nt
many	NA	TRBV28	TRBJ2-3	CASSSQGPTDTQYF	TGTGCCAGCAGTTCTCAGGGGCCCACAGATACGCAGTATTTT
NA	NA	TRBV2	TRBJ2-5	CASGAGYQETQYF	TGTGCCAGCGGTGCGGGGTATCAAGAGACCCAGTACTTC
many	TRBD2	TRBV20-1	TRBJ2-1	CSAKKLAGVQNEQFF	TGCAGTGCTAAAAAGCTAGCGGGAGTCCAGAATGAGCAGTTCTTC
many	TRBD1	TRBV27	TRBJ1-2	CASSEAGGRSGYGYTF	TGTGCCAGCTCGGAGGCAGGGGGCCGTTCTGGCTATGGCTACACCTTC
NA	NA	TRBV9	TRBJ2-1	CASSVTGTYNEQFF	TGTGCCAGCAGCGTTACAGGGACCTACAATGAGCAGTTCTTC
NA	TRBD1	TRBV10-3	TRBJ1-4	CTISDPPGRGAEEKLFF	TGTACCATCAGTGACCCCCCCGGCAGGGGGGCAGAGGAAAAACTGTTTTTT
many	NA	TRBV11-2	TRBJ2-7	CASSRPDSYEQYF	TGTGCCAGCAGCCGACCGGACAGCTACGAGCAGTACTTC
many	NA	TRBV12-3/TRBV12-4	TRBJ2-1	CASSLSVTLVYNEQFF	TGTGCCAGCAGTTTGTCCGTGACCCTCGTCTACAATGAGCAGTTCTTC
NA	NA	TRBV4-1	TRBJ2-5	CASSPRGSNEETQYF	TGCGCCAGCAGCCCGAGAGGTTCGAACGAAGAGACCCAGTACTTC
many	TRBD1	TRBV29-1	TRBJ2-7	CSAGTVTPYEQYF	TGCAGTGCCGGGACAGTAACGCCTTACGAGCAGTACTTC
many	TRBD2	TRBV6-2/TRBV6-3	TRBJ2-1	CASRLAGDFYEQFF	TGTGCCAGCAGACTAGCGGGAGACTTCTATGAGCAGTTCTTC
many	NA	TRBV12-3/TRBV12-4	TRBJ1-5	CASSFLGTNQPQHF	TGTGCCAGCAGTTTTCTGGGGACGAATCAGCCCCAGCATTTT
many	NA	TRBV9	TRBJ2-5	CASSVDGDEETQYF	TGTGCCAGCAGCGTAGATGGGGATGAAGAGACCCAGTACTTC
many	TRBD1	TRBV2	TRBJ2-3	CASIRRQGVADTQYF	TGTGCCAGCATCCGAAGACAGGGCGTAGCAGATACGCAGTATTTT
many	NA	TRBV9	TRBJ1-2	CASSVGFSGSGYGYTF	TGTGCCAGCAGCGTAGGATTCTCAGGATCTGGCTATGGCTACACCTTC
many	NA	TRBV27	TRBJ1-6	CASSLSSGAALHF	TGTGCCAGCAGTTTAAGTAGCGGGGCAGCTCTCCACTTT
many	TRBD1	TRBV27	TRBJ2-6	CASSGGQLSGANVLTF	TGTGCCAGCAGTGGGGGACAGCTCTCTGGGGCCAACGTCCTGACTTTC
many	NA	TRBV28	TRBJ1-4	CASNLGGGLNEKLFF	TGTGCCAGCAACCTAGGGGGAGGGTTAAATGAAAAACTGTTTTTT
many	NA	TRBV30	TRBJ1-1	CAWRGPENTEAFF	TGTGCCTGGAGGGGGCCCGAGAACACTGAAGCTTTCTTT
many	NA	TRBV12-3/TRBV12-4	TRBJ2-3	CASSLSDPTDTQYF	TGTGCCAGCAGTTTATCGGACCCCACAGATACGCAGTATTTT
NA	NA	TRBV28	TRBJ2-7	CASSSPDGSYEQYF	TGTGCCAGCAGTTCTCCGGACGGCTCCTACGAGCAGTACTTC
many	NA	TRBV5-1	TRBJ1-1	CASSKGTVNTEAFF	TGCGCCAGCAGTAAAGGGACGGTGAACACTGAAGCTTTCTTT
few	TRBD2	TRBV9	TRBJ2-3	CASSPTAGLAGVTDTQYF	TGTGCCAGCAGCCCGACAGCGGGACTAGCGGGGGTCACAGATACGCAGTATTTT
NA	NA	TRBV4-3	TRBJ1-2	CASSQDSPGGKYGYTF	TGCGCCAGCAGCCAAGATTCACCGGGGGGAAAATATGGCTACACCTTC
many	NA	TRBV6-6	TRBJ2-7	CASSYYAAAGPHEQYF	TGTGCCAGCAGTTACTATGCGGCGGCCGGCCCCCACGAGCAGTACTTC
many	NA	TRBV6-1	TRBJ1-1	CASSEAGGAGLTEAFF	TGTGCCAGCAGTGAAGCGGGAGGGGCCGGGTTGACTGAAGCTTTCTTT
many	NA	TRBV27	TRBJ2-7	CASRPNAGTEGEQYF	TGTGCCAGCAGACCTAACGCCGGGACTGAGGGCGAGCAGTACTTC
many	TRBD2	TRBV7-7	TRBJ2-1	CASSSGTSSMNEQFF	TGTGCTAGCAGCTCCGGGACTAGCTCCATGAATGAGCAGTTCTTC
many	TRBD2	TRBV7-9	TRBJ2-1	CASSLTSGSYEQFF	TGTGCCAGCAGCTTAACTAGCGGGAGCTATGAGCAGTTCTTC
many	NA	TRBV28	TRBJ2-7	CASRHRDSASYEQYF	TGTGCCAGCAGACACAGGGACTCCGCTTCCTACGAGCAGTACTTC
few	NA	TRBV6-1	TRBJ1-2	CASSEVWGEKGYTF	TGTGCCAGCAGTGAAGTTTGGGGGGAGAAGGGCTACACCTTC
NA	NA	TRBV19	TRBJ2-3	CASSMRGRRTDTQYF	TGTGCCAGTAGTATGAGAGGGCGGAGAACAGATACGCAGTATTTT
few	TRBD1	TRBV3-1	TRBJ1-4	CASSQLGGNRGFHEKLFF	TGTGCCAGCAGCCAACTCGGGGGAAACAGGGGCTTTCATGAAAAACTGTTTTTT
many	NA	TRBV11-1	TRBJ1-1	CASSLALTDGGEAFF	TGTGCCAGCAGCTTAGCGCTCACGGATGGCGGTGAAGCTTTCTTT
many	NA	TRBV11-1	TRBJ1-1	CASSSGEFRGLGTEAFF	TGTGCCAGCAGCTCCGGAGAGTTTCGGGGGCTGGGAACTGAAGCTTTCTTT
many	NA	TRBV30	TRBJ1-1	CAWTGQLNTEAFF	TGTGCCTGGACCGGACAGTTGAACACTGAAGCTTTCTTT
few	TRBD2	TRBV15	TRBJ2-1	CATSRDGGSSYNEQFF	TGTGCCACCAGCAGAGATGGCGGGAGCAGCTACAATGAGCAGTTCTTC
many	TRBD1	TRBV4-1	TRBJ1-5	CASSQDRGRYQPQHF	TGCGCCAGCAGCCAGGACAGGGGGCGATATCAGCCCCAGCATTTT
few	TRBD2	TRBV10-3	TRBJ2-2	CAIMGAGGVTGELFF	TGTGCCATCATGGGAGCGGGAGGAGTTACCGGGGAGCTGTTTTTT
many	NA	TRBV19	TRBJ2-7	CASSVDPSYEQYF	TGTGCCAGTAGTGTAGACCCTTCATACGAGCAGTACTTC
NA	NA	TRBV6-1	TRBJ2-4	CASTRENIQYF	TGTGCCAGCACGCGGGAAAACATTCAGTACTTC
many	NA	TRBV7-8	TRBJ2-7	CASSFLGEVWRIYEQYF	TGTGCCAGCAGCTTTCTAGGGGAAGTTTGGCGGATCTACGAGCAGTACTTC
many	TRBD2	TRBV12-3/TRBV12-4	TRBJ2-7	CASSFVAGGPRGTSYEQYF	TGTGCCAGCAGCTTCGTAGCGGGAGGGCCTCGAGGGACATCCTACGAGCAGTACTTC
many	NA	TRBV7-2	TRBJ2-7	CASSLTNYEQYF	TGTGCCAGCAGCTTAACTAACTACGAGCAGTACTTC
many	NA	TRBV7-3	TRBJ2-7	CASSLNRDAPEQYF	TGTGCCAGCAGCTTAAATCGGGACGCCCCTGAGCAGTACTTC
few	NA	TRBV7-6	TRBJ2-1	CASSSKSGRDEQFF	TGTGCCAGCAGCTCGAAATCAGGGCGGGATGAGCAGTTCTTC
NA	TRBD2	TRBV19	TRBJ2-1	CASRGGTSVNNEQFF	TGTGCCAGTAGGGGTGGGACTAGCGTTAACAATGAGCAGTTCTTC
many	NA	TRBV7-9	TRBJ2-1	CASSPDSGAGRNEQFF	TGTGCCAGCAGTCCTGATTCTGGCGCGGGGCGCAATGAGCAGTTCTTC
many	NA	TRBV27	TRBJ2-7	CASSYGVGSYEQYF	TGTGCCAGCAGTTACGGGGTTGGCTCCTACGAGCAGTACTTC
many	NA	TRBV5-6	TRBJ2-7	CASSPMAGFGEQYF	TGTGCCAGCAGCCCCATGGCAGGGTTCGGCGAGCAGTACTTC
many	NA	TRBV2	TRBJ2-5	CASSPLRQEETQYF	TGTGCCAGCAGTCCCCTAAGACAGGAAGAGACCCAGTACTTC
many	NA	TRBV6-5	TRBJ1-1	CASSYSNPGGTEAFF	TGTGCCAGCAGTTACTCAAATCCCGGGGGCACTGAAGCTTTCTTT
many	NA	TRBV28	TRBJ1-1	CASSLARGATAHTEAFF	TGTGCCAGCAGTTTAGCGAGAGGGGCGACGGCCCACACTGAAGCTTTCTTT
many	NA	TRBV7-2	TRBJ2-7	CASSLVAALSYEQYF	TGTGCCAGCAGCTTAGTTGCGGCACTCTCCTACGAGCAGTACTTC
NA	NA	TRBV30	TRBJ1-2	CAWSGDGYTF	TGTGCCTGGAGTGGAGATGGCTACACCTTC